The rows below give T cell receptor beta chains drawn from one sample of a study of cytomegalovirus exposure and HLA in healthy donors. Data came from immunoSEQ multiplex PCR; TCRdb stores just in-frame clones and leaves some out. The sample includes about 93,000 clones, roughly 79% seen only once; the top ten take 0.57%. Sequenced input: PBMCs. All receptors derive from a man between 25 and 39 years old in good health and CMV-seronegative. The CDR3 runs from the conserved cysteine through the conserved F or W. The D gene is left open where the match is weak. Size is stated for part of the rows, as once, few or many counts, or as a class when the clone is expanded.

>TRBV21-1|TRBJ1-2|-|-
CASSPRDRLNYGYTF
TGTGCCAGCAGCCCCCGGGACAGGTTAAACTATGGCTACACCTTC
>TRBV28|TRBJ1-1|-|-
CASSLSGGTEAFF
TGTGCCAGCAGTTTATCGGGGGGCACTGAAGCTTTCTTT
>TRBV29-1|TRBJ2-1|few|TRBD2
CSVALAGPDEQFF
TGCAGCGTCGCCTTAGCGGGACCAGATGAGCAGTTCTTC
>TRBV7-9|TRBJ1-2|-|-
CASGIGQTNYGYTF
TGTGCCAGCGGAATTGGGCAAACTAACTATGGCTACACCTTC
>TRBV4-3|TRBJ2-5|-|TRBD1
CASSQALGTGGETQYF
TGCGCCAGCAGCCAAGCCCTTGGGACAGGGGGAGAGACCCAGTACTTC
>TRBV5-4|TRBJ2-2|-|TRBD1
CASRTGTGGSFNTGELFF
TGTGCCAGCAGAACCGGGACAGGGGGATCGTTTAACACCGGGGAGCTGTTTTTT
>TRBV7-2|TRBJ1-5|-|-
CASSLDTDSNQPQHF
TGTGCCAGCAGCTTAGATACAGATAGCAATCAGCCCCAGCATTTT
>TRBV29-1|TRBJ1-2|-|TRBD1
CSVEGQANYGYTF
TGCAGCGTGGAGGGACAGGCTAACTATGGCTACACCTTC
>TRBV7-3|TRBJ2-3|-|-
CASSLANTDTQYF
TGTGCCAGCAGCTTAGCTAACACAGATACGCAGTATTTT
>TRBV19|TRBJ2-7|-|TRBD1
CASSSPGQGAGSYEQYF
TGTGCCAGTAGTTCCCCGGGACAGGGGGCGGGCTCCTACGAGCAGTACTTC
>TRBV7-9|TRBJ1-2|-|-
CASSIQGSYGYTF
TGTGCCAGCAGCATACAGGGATCCTATGGCTACACCTTC
>TRBV9|TRBJ2-2|-|TRBD1
CASSAKGADTGELFF
TGTGCCAGCAGCGCAAAGGGGGCCGACACCGGGGAGCTGTTTTTT
>TRBV7-9|TRBJ1-1|-|-
CSSTHVSPEAFF
TGTTCCAGCACTCACGTTAGCCCTGAAGCTTTCTTT
>TRBV2|TRBJ2-7|-|-
CASNPGFYEQYF
TGTGCCAGCAACCCAGGATTTTACGAGCAGTACTTC
>TRBV6-1|TRBJ2-1|few|TRBD2
CASSEFGGSTYNEQFF
TGTGCCAGCAGTGAATTTGGCGGGAGCACCTACAATGAGCAGTTCTTC
>TRBV5-5|TRBJ1-2|-|-
CASTSRGGDGYTF
TGTGCCAGCACCTCGAGGGGGGGCGATGGCTACACCTTC
>TRBV7-2|TRBJ1-5|-|-
CASSLKRGGNQPQHF
TGTGCCAGCAGCTTAAAACGGGGGGGCAATCAGCCCCAGCATTTT